A selection of T cell receptor beta chains follows, all from one sample in a study of blood T cell repertoires in COVID-19. The repertoire was sequenced with immunoSEQ multiplex PCR; TCRdb's copy has only in-frame clones and lacks some. Among fewer than 250,000 clones listed, about 91% were seen once. The sequencing sample was made of PBMCs or T cells enriched from blood (not recorded which). The source of these receptors is a woman in her fifties or sixties with acute COVID-19. Each CDR3 is given with its conserved first and last residue. A D gene is named only where the DNA matches it firmly. Part of the rows lack a size; the others show once, few, many or a class for expanded clones.

few	TRBV24-1	TRBJ2-1	TRBD2	TGTGCCACCAGGGGACTAGCGGGAGGCAATGAGCAGTTCTTC	CATRGLAGGNEQFF
NA	TRBV10-1	TRBJ2-6	NA	TGCGCCAGCCCCCCGCGGGGGCTGAGCTCTGGGGCCAACGTCCTGACTTTC	CASPPRGLSSGANVLTF
NA	TRBV27	TRBJ2-2	TRBD2	TGTGCCAGCACCCCGGGAGGGGGGGAGCTGTTTTTT	CASTPGGGELFF
NA	TRBV4-3	TRBJ2-5	NA	TGCGCCAGCAGCTCAGGACTACTGAAGACCCAGTACTTC	CASSSGLLKTQYF
NA	TRBV4-2	TRBJ1-2	NA	TGTGCCAGCAGCCAAGATCTAGCGGACCTGGGTGGCTACACCTTC	CASSQDLADLGGYTF
NA	TRBV7-6	TRBJ2-3	NA	TGTGCCAGCAGCTTTACGGGAATCACAGATACGCAGTATTTT	CASSFTGITDTQYF
NA	TRBV12-3/TRBV12-4	TRBJ2-2	NA	TGTGCCAGCAATTCAATGAACACCGGGGAGCTGTTTTTT	CASNSMNTGELFF
once	TRBV7-7	TRBJ2-1	TRBD2	TGTGCCAGCAGCGCAAGACTAGCGGGAAGCTCCTACAATGAGCAGTTCTTC	CASSARLAGSSYNEQFF
NA	TRBV5-1	TRBJ2-1	NA	TGCGCCAGCAGCCTTGCGGGGGCCAGGTATGAGCAGTTCTTC	CASSLAGARYEQFF
NA	TRBV6-5	TRBJ2-1	NA	TGTGCCAGCAATAACGTCCTAGGCAATGAGCAGTTCTTC	CASNNVLGNEQFF
NA	TRBV5-1	TRBJ2-7	NA	TGCGCCAGCAGCTTGGCGTCAGGGCAATATTACGAGCAGTACTTC	CASSLASGQYYEQYF
NA	TRBV5-1	TRBJ1-1	NA	TGCGCCAGCAGCTTCGGAGAGAACACTGAAGCTTTCTTT	CASSFGENTEAFF
NA	TRBV11-2	TRBJ1-2	NA	TGTGCCAGCAGCTTAGATAGCGGGAGAGGCTACACCTTC	CASSLDSGRGYTF
NA	TRBV20-1	TRBJ2-5	TRBD2	TGCAGTGCTAGTGATGGACTAGCGGGAGGGGAGACCCAGTACTTC	CSASDGLAGGETQYF
NA	TRBV18	TRBJ2-1	TRBD2	TGTGCCAGCTCAAGTAGCGGGAGGGCGTCTAATGAGCAGTTCTTC	CASSSSGRASNEQFF
NA	TRBV27	TRBJ2-3	NA	TGTGCCAGCAGTTTAAACCCCGGGATTGATACGCAGTATTTT	CASSLNPGIDTQYF
NA	TRBV4-1	TRBJ1-4	TRBD1	TGCGCCAGCAGCCCTTTCGGGACAGGGGGCGAGGGTAATGAAAAACTGTTTTTT	CASSPFGTGGEGNEKLFF
NA	TRBV7-4	TRBJ1-6	NA	TGTGCCAGCAGCTTAGCGACGCCAAGCCAGGTGGGCGACTATAATTCACCCCTCCACTTT	CASSLATPSQVGDYNSPLHF
NA	TRBV28	TRBJ2-7	TRBD2	TGTGCCAGCAGTTTGACTAGCGGGAGCTCCTACGAGCAGTACTTC	CASSLTSGSSYEQYF
NA	TRBV19	TRBJ2-7	NA	TGTGCCAGTAGTAAAACTCCGGGGGAAAACTACGAGCAGTACTTC	CASSKTPGENYEQYF
NA	TRBV28	TRBJ1-1	NA	TGTGCCAGCACCCGAACCAGGACTGTGGCGACTGAAGCTTTCTTT	CASTRTRTVATEAFF
NA	TRBV19	TRBJ2-4	TRBD1	TGTGCCAGTAGCAACTACCTCCGGGACAGCAAAAACATTCAGTACTTC	CASSNYLRDSKNIQYF
NA	TRBV10-3	TRBJ1-5	NA	TGTGCCACCACAGGGTCGGCCAATCAGCCCCAGCATTTT	CATTGSANQPQHF
NA	TRBV19	TRBJ1-1	NA	TGTGCCAGTAGTATAGGGGGCAGCGTGAACACTGAAGCTTTCTTT	CASSIGGSVNTEAFF
NA	TRBV28	TRBJ1-2	NA	TGTGCCAGCAGGTCGGCAGGGGCTAACTATGGCTACACCTTC	CASRSAGANYGYTF
NA	TRBV7-2	TRBJ1-5	NA	TGTGCCAGCAGCCCACAGGGTGGAGACAATCAGCCCCAGCATTTT	CASSPQGGDNQPQHF
NA	TRBV10-3	TRBJ2-7	TRBD1	TGTGCCATCAGTGAGTCCCGAGACAGGGACTCCTACGAGCAGTACTTC	CAISESRDRDSYEQYF
NA	TRBV28	TRBJ1-2	NA	TGTGCCAGCAGTCCGCGGATCATCCCCTATGGCTACACCTTC	CASSPRIIPYGYTF
NA	TRBV11-2	TRBJ2-7	NA	TGTGCCAGCAGCTTACAGGGTTACGAGCAGTACTTC	CASSLQGYEQYF
NA	TRBV27	TRBJ1-1	TRBD1	TGTGCCAGCAGTTCCCAATACGGACAGGGGGGTGGCACTGAAGCTTTCTTT	CASSSQYGQGGGTEAFF
NA	TRBV21-1	TRBJ2-4	NA	TGTGCCAGCAGCAAGGTTCGTAAGGCGGACTGGGGAAACATTCAGTACTTC	CASSKVRKADWGNIQYF
NA	TRBV6-5	TRBJ1-1	NA	TGTGCCAGCAGACCTAATGGGGGGAGAGCTTTCTTT	CASRPNGGRAFF
NA	TRBV4-2	TRBJ2-7	TRBD2	TGTGCCAGCAGCCAACTTTCGGGCCGCCGGGGACGGGAGGACCCCTACGAGCAGTACTTC	CASSQLSGRRGREDPYEQYF
NA	TRBV19	TRBJ1-2	TRBD1	TGTGCCAGTACCACGGGACAGTCAATCTACTATGGCTACACCTTC	CASTTGQSIYYGYTF
NA	TRBV30	TRBJ1-4	TRBD1	TGTGCCTGGAGTACTAGGGGGCGCGGTGAAAAACTGTTTTTT	CAWSTRGRGEKLFF
once	TRBV5-1	TRBJ2-2	TRBD2	TGCGCCAGCAGCGAAGGACTAGCGGGGAGCACCGGGGAGCTGTTTTTT	CASSEGLAGSTGELFF
NA	TRBV5-4	TRBJ2-2	TRBD2	TGTGCCAGCAGCAAGCCGGGACTAGGGAACACCGGGGAGCTGTTTTTT	CASSKPGLGNTGELFF
few	TRBV2	TRBJ2-7	NA	TGTGCCAGCACTTGGCTAGCCAGCTCTGCCGAGCAGTACTTC	CASTWLASSAEQYF
few	TRBV6-2/TRBV6-3	TRBJ1-2	NA	TGTGCCAGCAGCCTAACAGGGCCGACGGTTGGCTACACCTTC	CASSLTGPTVGYTF
NA	TRBV19	TRBJ2-7	NA	TGTGCCAGTAGTTATCGAGGCAGAACCTACGAGCAGTACTTC	CASSYRGRTYEQYF